This TCR beta chain was obtained from a study of T cells in Graves' hyperthyroidism and ophthalmopathy. General study findings and limits: Median prediction lead before ophthalmopathy onset was 5 to 7.5 months with the model.

The source material, RNA transcripts, was used to amplify TCR beta CDR3 regions. First-round RT-PCR targeting the TCR CDR3 was performed with the HTBI primer set. From the multiplex PCR reads, TCRdb called clonotypes with MiXCR, one entry per CDR3 protein. The table records 550,000 to 700,000 distinct CDR3 sequences, about 15% of them present only once. CDR3 length equals 12 residues. Germline lookup yields CDR1 SGHKS and CDR2 YYEKEE (reference sequence). This clonotype was found a few times. Its antigen remains unknown. One end of the junction does not line up with germline, which may come from a read error. The source of the PBMCs was 10 ml of fresh peripheral blood.

The chain combines TRBV5-5 with TRBJ2-7, with unresolved D. Sequences were obtained from blood. This receptor was identified in a woman in her 40s with Graves' ophthalmopathy. The CDR3 region is CASSWASVEEYF. The DNA for the CDR3 is TGTGCCAGCAGCTGGGCCTCGGTCGAGGAGTACTTC.